This T cell receptor beta chain comes out of a study of response to subunit inactivated influenza vaccine. With 2 bases clipped from V and 3 bases from J, the junction kept 0 bases outside the gene matches. Germline values: CDR1 SQVTM, CDR2 ANQGSEA. The CDR3 loop spans 12 amino acids. One entry per CDR3 protein, called by TCRdb with MiXCR from the RT-PCR reads. The table has about 830,000 distinct CDR3 sequences, about a fifth seen once. The sample holds a few counts of this clonotype. Its antigen is not known. Whole-study findings and limits: Authors suggested few new T cells are recruited by each seasonal influenza vaccination.

The starting material was PBMCs from blood, obtained 4 to 6 days after vaccination. The clonotype comes from a man aged 50-60 years who received an inactivated influenza vaccine. The chain joins TRBV29-1 to TRBJ1-2, with 7 positions matching TRBD1. CDR3 coding DNA: TGCAGCGTTGAACAGGGGGACTATGGCTACACCTTC. The encoded protein is CSVEQGDYGYTF.